This section outlines one TCR beta chain sequence together with its context. Its antigen is as yet unknown. In this CDR3 the conserved last residue, phenylalanine or tryptophan, is missing, so a read error is likely. V was trimmed by 1 base and J by 2 bases, leaving 14 bases between them. The CDR3 runs to 16 residues. Germline CDR1 reads MNHNS; CDR2 reads SASEGT. The treatment here: roughly 10-day PBMC culture with coronavirus spike peptide pools or control peptides (ViraFEST assay). Recorded positive PCR dates fall between March and December 2020, preceding US Alpha, Beta and Delta variants. An Oncomine TCR Beta short-read assay was used to sequence the DNA from cultured CD4+ T cells. One entry per CDR3 protein results from TCRdb running MiXCR on the PCR reads. This table holds about 13,000 distinct CDR3 sequences, about two fifths found once. The sample is drawn from a study of vaccination and CD4 T cells after COVID-19. Study-wide background: Six males and four females, two Hispanic, made up the convalescents.

The sample in question was CD4+ T cells from blood, cultured in vitro, obtained after SARS-CoV-2 vaccination. The chain combines TRBV6-1 with TRBJ2-5; D is perhaps TRBD2 (6 bases). This receptor was obtained from a human donor who had recovered from COVID-19. This chain's CDR3 is CASSEEWLGGQETQYS. CDR3 nucleotides: TGTGCCAGCAGTGAAGAGTGGTTGGGGGGTCAAGAGACCCAGTACTCC.